What follows are 14 T cell receptor beta chains derived from one specimen sequenced in a study of T-cell reconstitution after alpha-beta-depleted transplantation in children. Unique molecular identifiers were built into the TCRbeta library. One entry per CDR3 protein results from TCRdb running MiXCR on the PCR reads. The sample yields 500,000 to 650,000 distinct CDR3 sequences, about an eighth seen once. The sample was PBMCs, mostly from graft donor cells, taken 180 days after TCRalphabeta/CD19-depleted stem cell transplant. These receptors were taken from a female patient between 2 and 10 years old who had a stem cell transplant for aplastic anemia, so the T cells may come from the graft donor.

This rearrangement joins TRBV7-9 to TRBJ2-1; D is perhaps TRBD2 (6 bases). This CDR3 has 15 amino acids. Trimming removed 5 bases at V and 9 bases at J, with 20 bases between. Germline CDR1 and CDR2: SEHNR and FQNEAQ (reference sequence). Written as DNA, the CDR3 is TGTGCCAGCAGCGCCCTCGTCTGGGGGGTGACTGAGCAGTTCTTC. It codes for CASSALVWGVTEQFF.

V usage is TRBV6-5 and J usage is TRBJ1-1; 7 nucleotides line up with TRBD1. The CDR3 is 16 amino acids. V dropped 8 bases and J dropped 3; count of bases not matched to a gene: 15. Per germline, CDR1 MNHEY and CDR2 SVGAGI. The CDR3 DNA is TGTGCCAGCGGTTCCCAGGGGGGGCTTGGGGACACTGAAGCTTTCTTT. This codes for CASGSQGGLGDTEAFF.

This clonotype has more than one count but fewer than ten. The chain joins TRBV27 to TRBJ2-1; 9 bases align to TRBD1. With 5 bases clipped from V and 7 bases from J, the junction kept 9 bases outside the gene matches. Germline V gene sequence: CDR1 MNHEY, CDR2 SMNVEV (reference sequence). The CDR3 is 15 amino acids. As DNA, the CDR3 is TGTGCCAGCAGTGATTTGGGGACAGGGTGGAATGAGCAGTTCTTC. Encoded protein: CASSDLGTGWNEQFF.

The chain carries TRBV28 and TRBJ1-6; 9 bases fit TRBD1. V gave up 6 bases and J gave up 8 bases; unmatched junction bases: 8. In germline, CDR1 is MDHEN, CDR2 SYDVKM. The CDR3 has 15 amino acids. CDR3 loop: CASSDLGQGHSPLHF. The DNA of the CDR3 is TGTGCCAGCAGCGACTTGGGACAGGGCCATTCACCCCTCCACTTT. The whole variable domain, remainder taken from reference TRBV28 and TRBJ1-6, is DVKVTQSSRYLVKRTGEKVFLECVQDMDHENMFWYRQDPGLGLRLIYFSYDVKMKEKGDIPEGYSVSREKKERFSLILESASTNQTSMYLCASSDLGQGHSPLHFGNGTRLTVT.

This clonotype occurred a few times. This chain links TRBV11-1 with TRBJ2-2; D ambiguous. The germline gives CDR1 SGHAT, CDR2 FQDESV (reference sequence). V lost 7 bases and J 6 bases, leaving 21 bases between the germline ends. CDR3 length: 16 amino acids. CDR3 in amino acids: CASINRPGSNAGELFF. The CDR3 bases are TGTGCCAGCATCAATAGACCCGGGTCAAACGCCGGGGAGCTGTTTTTT.

J is TRBJ2-5 and V is TRBV20-1; D not certain. The CDR3 is 11 residues long. V was trimmed by 4 bases and J by 6 bases, leaving 9 bases between them. Germline V gives CDR1 DFQATT, CDR2 SNEGSKA (reference sequence). The chain's CDR3 is CSAMLPKTQYF. The CDR3 nucleotides are TGCAGTGCTATGCTCCCGAAGACCCAGTACTTC.

The table lists this clonotype with a few counts. This chain joins TRBV13 and TRBJ2-5; TRBD1 agrees at 7 bases. Germline CDR1 and CDR2: PRHDT and FYEKMQ (reference sequence). This CDR3 has 12 residues. V shed 4 bases and J 6 bases; nucleotides not matched to a gene: 2. In DNA form, the CDR3 reads TGTGCCAGCAGCTCGACAGGGAAGACCCAGTACTTC. Protein: CASSSTGKTQYF.

This clonotype was observed a few times. V gene TRBV4-1 combines with J gene TRBJ1-1, with D maybe TRBD1 (5 bases). CDR3 size: 17 residues. Germline V gene sequence: CDR1 MGHRA, CDR2 YSYEKL. Trimming took off 0 bases at V and 5 bases at J, with 19 bases between the two ends. The CDR3: CASSQDLWAGFRTEAFF. In DNA, the CDR3 is TGCGCCAGCAGCCAAGATTTGTGGGCAGGGTTCCGGACTGAAGCTTTCTTT.

This clonotype was detected only a few times. This chain links TRBV28 with TRBJ1-1, with D uncertain. V lost 2 bases to trimming and J lost 5 bases, with 15 bases between them. This CDR3 is 15 amino acids long. Germline V CDR1 and CDR2: MDHEN, SYDVKM. CDR3 protein: CASSLRHTSRTEAFF. The CDR3 nucleotides are TGTGCCAGCAGTTTACGCCACACCTCCAGGACTGAAGCTTTCTTT.

CDR3 DNA sequence: TGTGCCAGCAGCCCTCGGGGACTAGCGGGCTTCTACGAGCAGTACTTC. It translates to CASSPRGLAGFYEQYF. V is TRBV7-8 and J is TRBJ2-7; 12 bases fit TRBD2. Trimming at V came to 5 bases and at J to 3 bases, leaving 8 bases not matched to a gene. Germline-derived CDR1 and CDR2 are SGHVS and FQNEAQ. This CDR3 has 16 residues. Combining the CDR3 with reference TRBV7-8 and TRBJ2-7 gives the whole variable domain GAGVSQSPRYKVAKRGQDVALRCDPISGHVSLFWYQQALGQGPEFLTYFQNEAQLDKSGLPSDRFFAERPEGSVSTLKIQRTQQEDSAVYLCASSPRGLAGFYEQYFGPGTRLTVT.

This clonotype has a handful of counts. V is TRBV4-3 and J is TRBJ2-1; perhaps TRBD2 as D (6 bases). The CDR3 length is 17 residues. Trimming stripped 1 base from V and 3 bases from J, with 16 bases between. CDR1 and CDR2 (germline): LGHNA, YSLEER. CDR3 sequence (DNA): TGCGCCAGCAGCCAAGTAACAGCGGGTTCATACTACAATGAGCAGTTCTTC. It translates to CASSQVTAGSYYNEQFF.

The chain recombines TRBV6-2 or TRBV6-3 with TRBJ2-6; D is unclear. Germline CDR1 is MNHEY and CDR2 is SVGEGT. The CDR3 runs 17 residues. V lost 0 bases and J 0 bases, leaving 9 bases between the germline ends. For the CDR3, the DNA is TGTGCCAGCAGTTACTCAGTCCGGCTCTCTGGGGCCAACGTCCTGACTTTC. It codes for CASSYSVRLSGANVLTF.

The chain is built from TRBV2 and TRBJ2-7; D might be TRBD2 (5 bases). V lost 5 bases, J lost 6 bases, and 11 bases lay in between. CDR1 is SNHLY, CDR2 FYNNEI, per germline. CDR3 length equals 12 residues. The CDR3 reads CASSWTSGEQYF. The CDR3 nucleotides are TGTGCCAGCAGTTGGACTTCGGGCGAGCAGTACTTC. The variable domain in full, completed from reference TRBV2 and TRBJ2-7, reads EPEVTQTPSHQVTQMGQEVILRCVPISNHLYFYWYRQILGQKVEFLVSFYNNEISEKSEIFDDQFSVERPDGSNFTLKIRSTKLEDSAMYFCASSWTSGEQYFGPGTRLTVT.

This clonotype turned up a few times. This chain links TRBV20-1 with TRBJ2-7, with no clear D. Germline assignment: CDR1 DFQATT and CDR2 SNEGSKA (reference sequence). The CDR3 has 12 amino acids. V was shortened by 2 bases and J by 1 base, with 6 bases between the two germline ends. The CDR3 here is CSARSSSYEQYV. CDR3 sequence (DNA): TGCAGTGCTAGATCGTCGTCCTACGAGCAGTACGTC.